The clone carrying this TCR beta chain was counted ten times or more. Its antigen remains unidentified. This entry is derived from a study of CD8 T cells in ankylosing spondylitis. V was pared by 0 bases and J by 6 bases, with 13 bases between. The CDR3 has 15 residues. CDR1 LGHNA and CDR2 YSLEER come from the germline V gene. Each CDR3 protein gets one entry after TCRdb re-called the 5' RACE reads with MiXCR. The sample includes roughly 120,000 distinct CDR3 sequences, more than 6.5% of them seen just once. Study-wide results and caveats: A CD8+ phenotype characterized the disease-linked clones, which were relatively rare in peripheral blood.

This rearrangement joins TRBV4-3 to TRBJ2-3, with D unclear. The receptor was derived from a male donor with ankylosing spondylitis or in good health (not recorded which). Sequences were obtained from blood, either unsorted or a sorted T cell fraction (not recorded which). CDR3 coding DNA: TGCGCCAGCAGCCAAGATCCCCGTGACGAGGATACGCAGTATTTT. Amino acid sequence: CASSQDPRDEDTQYF.